A single sample gave rise to the 10 T cell receptor beta chains below, sequenced in a study of human T cells and chemical hapten exposure. Sample time point: patch test 2, 6 weeks after DPC sensitization. Treatment defined: therapeutic diphenylcyclopropenone sensitization with weekly scalp DPC. TCRdb independently ran MiXCR on the RACE reads; one entry per CDR3 protein. The table includes about 54,000 distinct CDR3 sequences, about 10% detected once. Sample: whole blood, taken in connection with sensitization to the hapten diphenylcyclopropenone (DPC). All receptors come from a woman in her fifties or sixties with alopecia areata. Some clones in this sample may be carry-over from other donors' samples.

This clonotype was seen at least ten times. The rearrangement uses TRBV5-6 and TRBJ1-5; D remains unclear. V lost 1 base and J 4 bases, leaving 15 bases between the germline ends. The CDR3 spans 16 residues. In germline, CDR1 is SGHDT, CDR2 YYEEEE. As DNA, the CDR3 is TGTGCCAGCAGCTTGTTTCTGTTACCGGATAATCAGCCCCAGCATTTT. It codes for CASSLFLLPDNQPQHF.

This clonotype was observed a handful of times. The chain couples TRBV6-6 to TRBJ1-6, with a possible D match to TRBD1 (5 bases). V dropped 7 bases and J dropped 7 bases, with 11 bases sitting between them. CDR3 size: 13 residues. CDR1 MNHNY and CDR2 SVGAGI come from the germline V gene (reference sequence). CDR3 sequence (DNA): TGTGCCAGCATCGGGACTCAGAATTCACCCCTCCACTTT. Protein: CASIGTQNSPLHF.

This clonotype has a handful of counts. The V and J genes are TRBV12-3 or TRBV12-4 and TRBJ1-4; D ambiguous. This CDR3 region has 12 residues. The germline V and J ends were trimmed by 7 bases and 8 bases, with 11 bases remaining between them. CDR3 DNA: TGTGCCAGCAAGTTTGGAGGCGAAAAACTGTTTTTT. This gives the protein CASKFGGEKLFF.

Here the CDR3 reads CASSPHGQGAVGEQYF. The CDR3 DNA sequence: TGTGCCAGCAGCCCACACGGACAGGGGGCGGTAGGCGAGCAGTACTTC. This rearrangement joins TRBV9 to TRBJ2-7; 11 positions agree with TRBD1. Germline CDR1 SGDLS, CDR2 YYNGEE. The trim removed 4 bases at V and 6 bases at J, leaving 12 bases unmatched. This CDR3 spans 16 amino acids.

This clonotype was counted at least ten times. V usage is TRBV18 and J usage is TRBJ1-2; TRBD1 agrees at 8 bases. The CDR3 length is 14 residues. The V gene end was trimmed by 8 bases and the J gene end by 4 bases; junction bases not matched to a gene: 9. Germline CDR1 KGHSH, CDR2 LQKENI. The CDR3 DNA is TGTGCCAGCACTGACAGGGGAGGCGGCTATGGCTACACCTTC. Its translation is CASTDRGGGYGYTF.

For the CDR3, the DNA is TGTGCCAGCTCACCCCAGGAGGGGTCCTACGAGCAGTACTTC. Protein: CASSPQEGSYEQYF. The chain is built from TRBV18 and TRBJ2-7, with a tentative D call TRBD2 (6 bases). This CDR3 has 14 amino acids. V gave up 3 bases and J gave up 1 base, with 10 bases separating them. Germline V lookup: CDR1 KGHSH, CDR2 LQKENI.

This clonotype was detected many times. The rearrangement joins TRBV5-1 to TRBJ1-2, with 7 bases identical to TRBD1. Trimming removed 2 bases from V and 4 bases from J; junction bases left unmatched: 11. The CDR3 covers 16 residues. Per the germline V gene, CDR1 is SGHRS and CDR2 is YFSETQ. The CDR3 DNA is TGCGCCAGCAGCTTATTCCTCACAGGGACAGCCTATGGCTACACCTTC. It codes for CASSLFLTGTAYGYTF.

This clonotype has more than one count but fewer than ten. The CDR3 is CASSQEQGLVLGYTF. Written as DNA, the CDR3 is TGTGCCAGCAGCCAAGAGCAGGGGCTGGTGCTTGGCTACACCTTC. The chain carries TRBV4-2 and TRBJ1-2, with D tentatively TRBD1 (6 bases). Germline V gene sequence: CDR1 LGHNA, CDR2 YNFKEQ. V lost 0 bases, J lost 7 bases, and 15 bases lay in between. This CDR3 spans 15 amino acids.

This clonotype appeared a few times. The chain carries TRBV7-8 and TRBJ2-7; a possible D gene is TRBD2 (5 bases). Germline V CDR1 and CDR2: SGHVS, FQNEAQ. The CDR3 sequence is 13 residues long. V lost 5 bases to trimming and J lost 5 bases, with 13 bases between them. CDR3 nucleotide sequence: TGTGCCAGCAGCCCCCGAAGGGAGAACGAGCAGTACTTC. Translated: CASSPRRENEQYF.

This clonotype was picked up many times. The J gene is TRBJ2-4, the V gene TRBV10-1; maybe TRBD1 (5 bases). The CDR3 sequence is 15 residues long. Trimming left V 0 bases short and J 3 bases short, with 9 bases between. Per the germline V gene, CDR1 is WNHNN and CDR2 is SYGVQD (reference sequence). The CDR3 reads CASSESGAGKNIQYF. CDR3 coding DNA: TGCGCCAGCAGTGAGTCTGGGGCCGGCAAAAACATTCAGTACTTC.